These 28 T cell receptor beta chains were all obtained from the same sample, sequenced in a study of early T cells in non-severe SARS-CoV-2 infection. A single record per CDR3 protein comes from TCRdb applying MiXCR to the 5' RACE reads. The sample records tens of thousands of distinct CDR3 sequences, roughly 6% being singletons. The material sequenced was whole blood, taken at baseline. These TCRs come from an adult who was a healthcare worker with PCR-confirmed SARS-CoV-2 infection or an uninfected control (not recorded which).

This clonotype has just a few counts. The rearrangement uses TRBV11-2 and TRBJ2-5; 8 nucleotides agree with TRBD1. The CDR3 sequence is 12 residues long. Germline values: CDR1 SGHAT, CDR2 FQNNGV. Unmatched junction bases numbered 3, after V lost 8 bases and J lost 4 bases. The CDR3 region is CASGQGPETQYF. The CDR3 coding sequence is TGTGCCAGCGGACAGGGCCCAGAGACCCAGTACTTC.

This clonotype was detected ten times or more. Here the CDR3 DNA reads TGCAGTGCTTCAAGCGGGGGGCCCACAGATACGCAGTATTTT. Its translation is CSASSGGPTDTQYF. The rearrangement uses TRBV20-1 and TRBJ2-3; 9 bases line up with TRBD2. The CDR3 has 14 amino acids. V shed 5 bases, J shed 2 bases, and the junction held 5 bases outside the gene matches. Looked up from germline, CDR1 is DFQATT and CDR2 is SNEGSKA (reference sequence).

This clonotype was recorded many times. Compared with germline, one end of the junction differs, possibly owing to a read error. The gene calls are TRBV11-3 and TRBJ2-4, with 8 positions matching TRBD2. The CDR3 totals 12 residues. Per germline, CDR1 SGHNT and CDR2 YENEEA. The CDR3, as DNA: TGTGCCAGCAGCTCGGAGAGTAGCGGGGTGCTTTTC. It translates to CASSSESSGVLF.

This clonotype was counted ten times or more. The chain links TRBV12-3 or TRBV12-4 to TRBJ1-1; the match to TRBD1 covers 8 bases. Losses at the gene ends were 5 bases for V and 5 bases for J; bases not matched to a gene: 7. There are 14 residues in the CDR3. In DNA form, the CDR3 reads TGTGCCAGCAGTAAAACAGGGGGGGTAACTGAAGCTTTCTTT. It yields the protein CASSKTGGVTEAFF.

This clonotype was seen repeatedly, ten times or more. This sequence joins TRBV13 and TRBJ1-2; weak D call: TRBD1 (5 bases). This CDR3 spans 13 amino acids. Trimming pared 5 bases from V and 7 bases from J, leaving 14 bases between. Germline V gives CDR1 PRHDT, CDR2 FYEKMQ (reference sequence). The CDR3, as DNA: TGTGCCAGCAGCGCCCGACAGCGTGGTGGCTACACCTTC. This gives the protein CASSARQRGGYTF.

The chain couples TRBV5-1 to TRBJ2-3; D not certain. The germline V and J ends were trimmed by 4 bases and 6 bases, with 21 bases remaining between them. This CDR3 has 16 amino acids. Germline values: CDR1 SGHRS, CDR2 YFSETQ. CDR3 amino acids: CASSPRQGSLVDTQYF. DNA for the CDR3: TGCGCCAGCAGCCCAAGACAAGGAAGCCTTGTGGATACGCAGTATTTT.

The chain recombines TRBV10-3 with TRBJ2-7, with TRBD1 matching over 10 bases. Per the germline V gene, CDR1 is ENHRY and CDR2 is SYGVKD. The CDR3 runs to 15 residues. V shed 8 bases, J shed 5 bases, and the junction held 12 bases outside the gene matches. CDR3 protein: CAIAPTGGRVDEQYF. The CDR3 region has the DNA TGTGCCATCGCCCCGACAGGGGGCAGGGTCGACGAGCAGTACTTC.

V is TRBV20-1 and J is TRBJ2-3; 9 nucleotides match TRBD2. With V trimmed by 5 bases and J by 0 bases, 9 bases remained unmatched. CDR3 length: 16 residues. Per the germline V gene, CDR1 is DFQATT and CDR2 is SNEGSKA (reference sequence). The CDR3 coding sequence is TGCAGTGCTCCGCGGGGGGGTATCTCTAGCACAGATACGCAGTATTTT. It translates to CSAPRGGISSTDTQYF.

The sample holds many counts of this clonotype. The chain has TRBV5-6 and TRBJ2-2; D is unclear. CDR1 is SGHDT and CDR2 is YYEEEE in the germline V gene. V lost 2 bases to trimming and J lost 3 bases, with 11 bases between them. This CDR3 region has 15 residues. In nucleotides, the CDR3 is TGTGCCAGCAGCTTAGTGGCAGGAGACACCGGGGAGCTGTTTTTT. Encoded protein: CASSLVAGDTGELFF.

The table lists this clonotype with many counts. The chain is built from TRBV27 and TRBJ1-2; 8 bases map to TRBD1. Germline assignment: CDR1 MNHEY and CDR2 SMNVEV (reference sequence). The CDR3 has 13 residues. V was pared by 5 bases and J by 4 bases, with 3 bases of the junction left unmatched. The CDR3 is CASSPGTGYGYTF. CDR3 nucleotide sequence: TGTGCCAGCAGTCCTGGGACAGGCTATGGCTACACCTTC.

The chain is built from TRBV20-1 and TRBJ2-3; no reliable D call. V was shortened by 3 bases and J by 0 bases, with 10 bases between the two germline ends. The germline V gene has CDR1 DFQATT and CDR2 SNEGSKA (reference sequence). This CDR3 has 14 amino acids. In DNA form, the CDR3 reads TGCAGTGCTAGCGGTCAGGCCAGCACAGATACGCAGTATTTT. Amino acid sequence: CSASGQASTDTQYF.

Only a few counts were recorded for this clonotype. The V gene is TRBV7-9, the J gene TRBJ2-7; 12 bases align to TRBD2. The germline gives CDR1 SEHNR, CDR2 FQNEAQ (reference sequence). This CDR3 is 16 amino acids long. J gave up 4 bases and V 5 bases, and 9 bases lay outside the gene matches. This chain's CDR3 is CASSGHGTSGSYEQYF. CDR3 nucleotide sequence: TGTGCCAGCAGCGGTCATGGGACTAGCGGGTCATACGAGCAGTACTTC.

This chain links TRBV6-2 or TRBV6-3 with TRBJ1-1; D possibly corresponds to TRBD1 (6 bases). Germline CDR1 is MNHEY and CDR2 is SVGEGT. The CDR3 has 15 residues. Trimming shortened V by 2 bases and J by 4 bases, and 14 bases separated the two germline ends. The CDR3 is CASSYDRSGATEAFF. CDR3 nucleotides: TGTGCCAGCAGTTACGATCGGTCAGGGGCCACTGAAGCTTTCTTT.

This clonotype was seen ten or more times. The chain is built from TRBV5-8 and TRBJ1-3, with TRBD1 identical over 8 bases. V dropped 4 bases and J dropped 0; count of bases not matched to a gene: 3. The germline V gene encodes CDR1 SGHTS and CDR2 YDEGEE. The CDR3 runs to 15 residues. The CDR3: CASSQTGVSGNTIYF. The CDR3 DNA reads TGTGCCAGCAGCCAGACAGGGGTCTCTGGAAACACCATATATTTT.

Notes on this clonotype: One base away lies a much larger clone, so this may be a sequencing read error. Since no conserved phenylalanine or tryptophan closes the CDR3, a read error is the likely cause. Here the CDR3 DNA reads TGCAGCGTTGACCTCAGCACAGATACGCAGTATTAT. Encoded protein: CSVDLSTDTQYY. This chain uses TRBV29-1 with TRBJ2-3, with D unclear. This CDR3 contains 12 residues. The germline V gene encodes CDR1 SQVTM and CDR2 ANQGSEA. Trimming took off 3 bases at V and 0 bases at J, with 4 bases between the two ends.

The table lists this clonotype with many counts. The chain is built from TRBV6-5 and TRBJ2-6; D possibly corresponds to TRBD2 (5 bases). Looked up from germline, CDR1 is MNHEY and CDR2 is SVGAGI. The germline V and J ends were trimmed by 6 bases and 3 bases, with 12 bases remaining between them. This CDR3 is built from 15 residues. The DNA for the CDR3 is TGTGCCAGCAGAGGATCGGGGTATGGGGCCAACGTCCTGACTTTC. Translation gives CASRGSGYGANVLTF.

This clonotype was counted at least ten times. The CDR3 here is CSAQTSGGSTDTQYF. In nucleotides, the CDR3 is TGCAGTGCCCAGACTAGCGGGGGAAGCACAGATACGCAGTATTTT. The chain links TRBV20-1 to TRBJ2-3; TRBD2 aligns across 12 bases. V lost 6 bases, J lost 0 bases, and 4 bases stayed unmatched. The V gene's germline CDR1 is DFQATT and CDR2 SNEGSKA (reference sequence). The CDR3 spans 15 residues.

The chain combines TRBV6-1 with TRBJ1-1; D perhaps matches TRBD1 (6 bases). Germline V gene data show CDR1 as MNHNS and CDR2 as SASEGT. The ends were cut back, 1 base at V and 0 bases at J, with 12 bases in the middle. The CDR3 covers 16 residues. The CDR3 sequence is CASSEGQGTMNTEAFF. The CDR3 coding sequence is TGTGCCAGCAGTGAAGGGCAGGGGACAATGAACACTGAAGCTTTCTTT.

This clonotype was picked up a small number of times. J is TRBJ1-2 and V is TRBV18; TRBD1 might be the D (5 bases). Trimming shortened V by 0 bases and J by 2 bases, and 7 bases separated the two germline ends. Germline-derived CDR1 and CDR2 are KGHSH and LQKENI. The CDR3 is 14 amino acids. The CDR3 sequence: CASSPPGGNYGYTF. CDR3 in DNA: TGTGCCAGCTCACCACCCGGGGGGAACTATGGCTACACCTTC.

This clonotype has ten or more counts. The chain couples TRBV6-5 to TRBJ2-7, with D possibly matching TRBD1 (5 bases). Germline lookup yields CDR1 MNHEY and CDR2 SVGAGI. The CDR3 runs to 15 residues. Trimming stripped 2 bases from V and 5 bases from J, with 16 bases between. The CDR3 loop is CASSYDQGLSNEQYF. The CDR3 coding sequence is TGTGCCAGCAGTTACGACCAGGGTTTATCCAACGAGCAGTACTTC.

This clonotype was seen many times. CDR3 in DNA: TGTGCCAGCAGCTTAGGGTTAGCGGGGGCCCCATGGGATGAGCAGTTCTTC. Translating gives CASSLGLAGAPWDEQFF. The gene calls are TRBV7-9 and TRBJ2-1, with 9 bases aligning to TRBD2. With 1 base clipped from V and 8 bases from J, the junction kept 12 bases outside the gene matches. The CDR3 is 17 residues long. CDR1 is SEHNR and CDR2 is FQNEAQ in the germline V gene (reference sequence). Looking up the rest from reference TRBV7-9 and TRBJ2-1 gives the full variable domain: DTGVSQNPRHKITKRGQNVTFRCDPISEHNRLYWYRQTLGQGPEFLTYFQNEAQLEKSRLLSDRFSAERPKGSFSTLEIQRTEQGDSAMYLCASSLGLAGAPWDEQFFGPGTRLTVL.

Of note for this clonotype: A much larger clone differs by one base, so this may be a read error. The V gene is TRBV12-3 or TRBV12-4, the J gene TRBJ2-1; a weak D match, TRBD1 (7 bases). CDR3 length equals 16 residues. CDR3 DNA sequence: TGTGTCAGCAGTCCGCGGGGACAGAGCTCCTACAATGAGCAGTTCTTC. Amino acid sequence: CVSSPRGQSSYNEQFF.

At least ten counts were recorded for this clonotype. The chain has TRBV5-6 and TRBJ2-3, with TRBD2 matching 12 bases. J gave up 1 base and V 2 bases, and 5 bases lay outside the gene matches. From germline, CDR1 is SGHDT and CDR2 YYEEEE. The CDR3 length is 17 residues. CDR3 region: CASSFGLAGHRTDTQYF. DNA of the CDR3: TGTGCCAGCAGCTTTGGACTAGCGGGGCACCGCACAGATACGCAGTATTTT.

This clonotype turned up a few times. The rearrangement uses TRBV28 and TRBJ2-1; D tentatively reads TRBD1 or TRBD2 (5 bases each). In germline, CDR1 is MDHEN, CDR2 SYDVKM. Deletions cut 2 bases from V and 15 bases from J, with 11 bases between. This CDR3 spans 11 amino acids. The CDR3 DNA reads TGTGCCAGCAGTTTAGGGGGATACGGGTTCTTC. It yields the protein CASSLGGYGFF.

The chain uses TRBV7-2 and TRBJ2-7; 8 nucleotides line up with TRBD2. The CDR3 spans 15 residues. J was trimmed by 3 bases and V by 8 bases; bases with no gene match: 12. Germline CDR1 and CDR2: SGHTA and FQGNSA. In DNA, the CDR3 is TGTGCCAGCCCAGTGGGGCGGGGGGCACTCTACGAGCAGTACTTC. Translated: CASPVGRGALYEQYF. Combining the CDR3 with reference TRBV7-2 and TRBJ2-7 gives the whole variable domain GAGVSQSPSNKVTEKGKDVELRCDPISGHTALYWYRQSLGQGLEFLIYFQGNSAPDKSGLPSDRFSAERTGGSVSTLTIQRTQQEDSAVYLCASPVGRGALYEQYFGPGTRLTVT.

This clonotype came up many times. This rearrangement joins TRBV7-2 to TRBJ1-5; a weak D match, TRBD1 (6 bases). The ends were cut back, 5 bases at V and 7 bases at J, with 12 bases in the middle. Germline CDR1 SGHTA, CDR2 FQGNSA. The CDR3 length is 13 residues. DNA for the CDR3: TGTGCCAGCAGCCTTCGAAGGGGGCAGCCCCAGCATTTT. It codes for CASSLRRGQPQHF.

This clonotype was detected many times. This rearrangement joins TRBV7-9 to TRBJ1-6; D ambiguous. Trimming removed 1 base at V and 8 bases at J, with 6 bases between. Germline V gene lookup returns CDR1 SEHNR and CDR2 FQNEAQ (reference sequence). CDR3 length: 13 residues. In nucleotides, the CDR3 is TGTGCCAGCAGCTTAGTAGATGATTCACCCCTCCACTTT. It encodes CASSLVDDSPLHF.

This clonotype was found many times. The chain is built from TRBV20-1 and TRBJ2-1; 10 nucleotides align to TRBD2. The CDR3 contains 17 residues. Trimming took 5 bases from V and 5 from J; bases not matched to a gene: 15. CDR1 and CDR2 from the germline V gene are DFQATT and SNEGSKA (reference sequence). This chain's CDR3 is CSAAPLGGTSEHNEQFF. The CDR3 region has the DNA TGCAGTGCTGCTCCTCTGGGGGGGACTAGCGAACACAATGAGCAGTTCTTC.